This T cell receptor beta chain was identified in a study of T cell repertoires in cytomegalovirus infection. Using its own MiXCR run on the reads, TCRdb lists one record per CDR3 protein. Of approximately 730,000 distinct CDR3 sequences listed, roughly 33% were seen once; the top ten hold 15% to 20%. This CDR3 is built from 15 residues. The V and J ends lost 5 bases and 2 bases respectively, with 15 bases between them. CDR1 is SGHVS, CDR2 FNYEAQ, per germline. This clonotype was recorded a few times. The antigen is unknown. This clonotype was sampled from a human donor in good health (CMV status not recorded). Some clones in this sample may be carry-over from other donors' samples. The chain combines TRBV7-6 with TRBJ1-1; D is unresolved. The sequenced sample was cultured PBMCs, obtained from culture after CMV antigen stimulation. CDR3 coding DNA: TGTGCCAGCAGCCCTCGGTTGCTGGTTAACACTGAAGCTTTCTTT. Amino acids: CASSPRLLVNTEAFF. Drawing the rest from reference TRBV7-6 and TRBJ1-1, the complete variable domain is GAGVSQSPRYKVTKRGQDVALRCDPISGHVSLYWYRQALGQGPEFLTYFNYEAQQDKSGLPNDRFSAERPEGSISTLTIQRTEQRDSAMYRCASSPRLLVNTEAFFGQGTRLTVV.